The 23 T cell receptor beta chains presented below share a single source sample, sequenced in a study of T-cell memory formation after mild COVID-19. TCRdb reprocessed the 5' RACE reads with MiXCR, giving one entry per CDR3 protein. This sample yields 50,000 or so distinct CDR3 sequences, of which more than 10% are seen a single time; about 25% belongs to the top ten. The sequenced sample was PBMCs or a T cell subset sorted from them (not recorded which). These receptors were obtained from a man between 18 and 29 years old who had mild COVID-19 (a few samples of this study predate the infection). Cell type and time point are not known.

In its sample, this clonotype was seen many times. The V gene is TRBV4-1, the J gene TRBJ2-1; 12 bases line up with TRBD2. This CDR3 is built from 19 residues. Germline CDR1 and CDR2: MGHRA and YSYEKL. V lost 2 bases, J lost 5 bases, and 13 bases stayed unmatched. The CDR3 here is CASSQLPAASGGVHNEQFF. The CDR3 region has the DNA TGCGCCAGCAGCCAACTCCCGGCAGCTAGCGGGGGGGTGCACAATGAGCAGTTCTTC.

This clonotype was seen a handful of times. The gene calls are TRBV9 and TRBJ2-5; TRBD1 agrees at 8 bases. CDR3 length equals 16 residues. Germline trimming cut 2 bases from V and 5 bases from J; bases unmatched to any gene: 11. In germline, CDR1 is SGDLS, CDR2 YYNGEE. The CDR3 here is CASSVSPRDRRETQYF. CDR3 bases: TGTGCCAGCAGCGTCTCCCCCCGGGACAGGCGGGAGACCCAGTACTTC.

The gene calls are TRBV6-5 and TRBJ2-7, with TRBD1 identical over 8 bases. The junction had 8 bases not matched to a gene; V was cut back by 5 bases and J by 2 bases. The CDR3 covers 15 residues. Per the germline V gene, CDR1 is MNHEY and CDR2 is SVGAGI. The DNA for the CDR3 is TGTGCCAGCAGTCAAAGGACAGGGAACACCTACGAGCAGTACTTC. Its protein product is CASSQRTGNTYEQYF.

This clonotype came up a few times. At one of its ends the junction is not consistent with the germline gene, which may arise from a read error. The chain has TRBV6-2 or TRBV6-3 and TRBJ1-5; D ambiguous. CDR3 length: 9 amino acids. Germline V gives CDR1 MNHEY, CDR2 SVGEGT. The CDR3 loop is CASRVDSRF. Here the CDR3 DNA reads TGTGCCAGCAGAGTCGATAGCAGGTTT.

Many counts were recorded for this clonotype. V gene TRBV29-1 combines with J gene TRBJ2-7; TRBD1 or TRBD2 may be the D gene (5 bases each). Trimming shortened V by 4 bases and J by 3 bases, and 13 bases separated the two germline ends. From germline, CDR1 is SQVTM and CDR2 ANQGSEA. The CDR3 is 13 residues long. CDR3 amino acids: CSVVLPGLYEQYV. CDR3 in DNA: TGCAGCGTTGTTCTCCCGGGGCTCTACGAGCAGTACGTC.

The CDR3: CASSLLHTTTDIQYF. In DNA, the CDR3 is TGTGCCAGCTCACTTTTACACACGACCACCGACATTCAGTACTTC. The J gene is TRBJ2-4, the V gene TRBV18; no reliable D call. The CDR3 is 15 amino acids. Germline CDR1 reads KGHSH; CDR2 reads LQKENI. V dropped 4 bases and J dropped 8 bases, with 18 bases sitting between them. The complete variable domain, with remaining parts taken from reference TRBV18 and TRBJ2-4, reads NAGVMQNPRHLVRRRGQEARLRCSPMKGHSHVYWYRQLPEEGLKFMVYLQKENIIDESGMPKERFSAEFPKEGPSILRIQQVVRGDSAAYFCASSLLHTTTDIQYFGAGTRLSVL.

In this sample, this clonotype turned up a few times. The chain uses TRBV29-1 and TRBJ1-1; D is possibly TRBD1 (5 bases). Germline values: CDR1 SQVTM, CDR2 ANQGSEA. The CDR3 consists of 13 residues. Trimming shortened V by 5 bases and J by 1 base, and 11 bases separated the two germline ends. This CDR3 reads CSVQGRGNTEAFF. The CDR3 nucleotides read TGCAGCGTTCAGGGTCGGGGGAACACTGAAGCTTTCTTT.

The rearrangement joins TRBV6-6 to TRBJ1-5, with D possibly matching TRBD1 (5 bases). CDR1 MNHNY and CDR2 SVGAGI come from the germline V gene (reference sequence). Deletions cut 7 bases from V and 9 bases from J, with 28 bases between. This CDR3 has 17 residues. CDR3 sequence: CASIDAVGEGALRPQHF. In nucleotides, the CDR3 is TGTGCCAGCATCGACGCCGTGGGGGAGGGAGCCTTACGGCCCCAGCATTTT.

V usage is TRBV9 and J usage is TRBJ2-3, with D perhaps matching TRBD2 (5 bases). Trimming left V 2 bases short and J 4 bases short, with 11 bases between. CDR1 SGDLS and CDR2 YYNGEE come from the germline V gene. The CDR3 is 14 amino acids. The CDR3 region has the DNA TGTGCCAGCAGCGTGAACGGGGTCTCAGATACGCAGTATTTT. Its protein product is CASSVNGVSDTQYF.

This clonotype was recorded many times. V usage is TRBV5-1 and J usage is TRBJ1-1, with D possibly TRBD1 on 5 matching bases. V gave up 0 bases and J gave up 0 bases, with 6 bases separating them. The germline CDR1 and CDR2 sequences are SGHRS and YFSETQ. This CDR3 has 14 residues. The CDR3 region is CASSLDRMNTEAFF. CDR3 nucleotides: TGCGCCAGCAGCTTGGACAGGATGAACACTGAAGCTTTCTTT. Full variable domain (remainder filled in from reference TRBV5-1 and TRBJ1-1): KAGVTQTPRYLIKTRGQQVTLSCSPISGHRSVSWYQQTPGQGLQFLFEYFSETQRNKGNFPGRFSGRQFSNSRSEMNVSTLELGDSALYLCASSLDRMNTEAFFGQGTRLTVV.

This clonotype was counted many times. The rearrangement joins TRBV7-2 to TRBJ2-5; 11 bases are a match to TRBD2. CDR3 length equals 18 residues. Trimming took 2 bases from V and 1 from J; bases not matched to a gene: 9. The V gene's germline CDR1 is SGHTA and CDR2 FQGNSA. DNA of the CDR3: TGTGCCAGCAGCTTACGACCGGCTAGCGGGGGGTCCCAAGAGACCCAGTACTTC. It codes for CASSLRPASGGSQETQYF.

The chain joins TRBV12-3 or TRBV12-4 to TRBJ2-3, with TRBD2 identical over 12 bases. V gave up 5 bases and J gave up 6 bases; unmatched junction bases: 12. CDR3 size: 17 residues. CDR3 residues: CASSTRLAGAPLDTQYF. The CDR3 region has the DNA TGTGCCAGCAGTACGCGACTAGCGGGGGCTCCACTGGATACGCAGTATTTT.

This clonotype has more than one count but fewer than ten. This chain links TRBV5-5 with TRBJ2-5; maybe TRBD2 (5 bases). The V gene's germline CDR1 is SGHKS and CDR2 YYEKEE (reference sequence). The CDR3 sequence is 15 residues long. V was shortened by 4 bases and J by 5 bases, with 18 bases between the two germline ends. CDR3 in amino acids: CASSGRASLGETQYF. The DNA for the CDR3 is TGTGCCAGCAGCGGGCGGGCTAGCCTAGGGGAGACCCAGTACTTC.

The rearrangement joins TRBV20-1 to TRBJ1-5; D may be TRBD1 (5 bases). With 4 bases removed from V and 4 bases from J, the gap between germline ends came to 14 bases. CDR1 and CDR2 from the germline V gene are DFQATT and SNEGSKA (reference sequence). This CDR3 is built from 14 residues. Here the CDR3 DNA reads TGCAGTGCTACCTGGAGGGGTGGAAATCAGCCCCAGCATTTT. It encodes CSATWRGGNQPQHF.

In nucleotides, the CDR3 is TGTGCCAGCAGCTTAGTTGCGGGGGGGCCGAAGACCCAGTACTTC. Amino acids: CASSLVAGGPKTQYF. The V and J genes are TRBV11-2 and TRBJ2-5, with 9 bases that match TRBD2. This CDR3 has 15 residues. V trimming: 1 base; J trimming: 6 bases; junction bases outside the gene matches: 6. Per the germline V gene, CDR1 is SGHAT and CDR2 is FQNNGV.

The chain carries TRBV20-1 and TRBJ1-2; D not resolved. In germline, CDR1 is DFQATT, CDR2 SNEGSKA (reference sequence). The CDR3 is 11 residues long. The V end was cut by 3 bases, the J end by 7 bases, with 9 bases between. The CDR3 loop reads CSARELRGYTF. The CDR3 DNA reads as TGCAGTGCTAGGGAGCTGCGTGGCTACACCTTC.

V and J are TRBV7-2 and TRBJ2-3; 11 positions agree with TRBD1. V trimming: 7 bases; J trimming: 1 base; junction bases outside the gene matches: 4. The CDR3 length is 15 residues. In germline, CDR1 is SGHTA, CDR2 FQGNSA. CDR3 nucleotide sequence: TGTGCCAGCACCGGGGACAGGGGGGGCACAGATACGCAGTATTTT. Protein sequence: CASTGDRGGTDTQYF.

This clonotype showed up just a few times. V and J are TRBV20-1 and TRBJ2-7, with a tentative D call TRBD2 (5 bases). The V gene lost 3 bases and the J gene lost 2 bases, with 8 bases spanning the gap. The CDR3 is 12 amino acids. From germline, CDR1 is DFQATT and CDR2 SNEGSKA (reference sequence). The CDR3 is CSARVGTYEQYV. The CDR3 DNA follows: TGCAGTGCTAGGGTCGGGACCTACGAGCAGTACGTC.

This clonotype was picked up a small number of times. The gene calls are TRBV12-5 and TRBJ2-7; 10 bases match TRBD1. CDR3 length equals 15 residues. The V segment lost 5 bases and the J segment 6 bases; nucleotides outside the gene matches: 10. Looked up from germline, CDR1 is LGHNT and CDR2 is FRNRAP. DNA for the CDR3: TGTGCTAGTGGTGCAACGGGACAGGGGCATGTCGAGCAGTACTTC. This gives the protein CASGATGQGHVEQYF.

This clonotype was found a few times. The rearrangement joins TRBV10-2 to TRBJ1-2; D remains unclear. Germline lookup yields CDR1 WSHSY and CDR2 SAAADI. Trimming took off 6 bases at V and 3 bases at J, with 8 bases between the two ends. The CDR3 runs 12 residues. DNA for the CDR3: TGCGCCAGCAGGCGGGATGACTATGGCTACACCTTC. This translates into CASRRDDYGYTF.

The chain joins TRBV20-1 to TRBJ1-6; 8 bases are shared with TRBD1. The germline V gene encodes CDR1 DFQATT and CDR2 SNEGSKA (reference sequence). With V trimmed by 6 bases and J by 12 bases, 16 bases remained unmatched. The CDR3 runs to 15 residues. CDR3 residues: CSADADTGQDQPLHF. The CDR3, as DNA: TGCAGTGCCGACGCCGACACGGGACAGGATCAACCCCTCCACTTT.

The chain joins TRBV20-1 to TRBJ2-3; D is perhaps TRBD2 (7 bases). Trimming pared 6 bases from V and 0 bases from J, leaving 10 bases between. Germline lookup yields CDR1 DFQATT and CDR2 SNEGSKA (reference sequence). The CDR3 extends over 13 amino acids. Here the CDR3 reads CSAEGGSTDTQYF. DNA of the CDR3: TGCAGTGCCGAGGGGGGGAGCACAGATACGCAGTATTTT.

This clonotype came up a few times. The gene calls are TRBV7-2 and TRBJ2-5; unclear D gene. CDR3 size: 11 residues. Per germline, CDR1 SGHTA and CDR2 FQGNSA. Trimming pared 5 bases from V and 6 bases from J, leaving 7 bases between. The CDR3 DNA follows: TGTGCCAGCAGCACAATACAGACCCAGTACTTC. Protein sequence: CASSTIQTQYF.